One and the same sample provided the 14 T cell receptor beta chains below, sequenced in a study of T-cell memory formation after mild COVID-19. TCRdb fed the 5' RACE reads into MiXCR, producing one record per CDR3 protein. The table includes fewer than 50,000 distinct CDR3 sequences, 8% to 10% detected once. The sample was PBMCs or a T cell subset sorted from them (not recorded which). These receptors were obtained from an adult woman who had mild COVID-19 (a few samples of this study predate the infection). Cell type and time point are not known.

The CDR3 coding sequence is TGCAGTGCTAGAAACGGTGTCAACTATGGCTACACCTTC. It translates to CSARNGVNYGYTF. The chain has TRBV20-1 and TRBJ1-2; no reliable D call. The CDR3 covers 13 residues. Germline loops: CDR1 DFQATT, CDR2 SNEGSKA (reference sequence). V was trimmed by 2 bases and J by 2 bases, leaving 9 bases between them.

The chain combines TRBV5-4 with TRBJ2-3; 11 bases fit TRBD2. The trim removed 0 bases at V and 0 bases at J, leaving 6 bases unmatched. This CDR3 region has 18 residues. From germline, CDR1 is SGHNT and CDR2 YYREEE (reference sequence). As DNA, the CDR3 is TGTGCCAGCAGCTTGGACGGCGGGACTAGCGGAAGCACAGATACGCAGTATTTT. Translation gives CASSLDGGTSGSTDTQYF.

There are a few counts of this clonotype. CDR3 sequence reads: CASSLTGGFGTEAFF. Written as DNA, the CDR3 is TGTGCCAGCAGCCTGACAGGGGGGTTTGGGACTGAAGCTTTCTTT. The genes are TRBV7-9 and TRBJ1-1; TRBD1 matches 9 bases. The CDR3 runs to 15 residues. J lost 5 bases, V lost 5 bases, and 9 bases had no gene match. Germline assignment: CDR1 SEHNR and CDR2 FQNEAQ (reference sequence). Full variable domain (remainder filled in from reference TRBV7-9 and TRBJ1-1): DTGVSQNPRHKITKRGQNVTFRCDPISEHNRLYWYRQTLGQGPEFLTYFQNEAQLEKSRLLSDRFSAERPKGSFSTLEIQRTEQGDSAMYLCASSLTGGFGTEAFFGQGTRLTVV.

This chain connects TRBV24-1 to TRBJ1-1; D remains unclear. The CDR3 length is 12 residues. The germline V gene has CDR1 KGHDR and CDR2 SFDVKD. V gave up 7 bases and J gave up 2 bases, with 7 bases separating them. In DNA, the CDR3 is TGTGCCACCAGAGGGTTCAACACTGAAGCTTTCTTT. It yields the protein CATRGFNTEAFF.

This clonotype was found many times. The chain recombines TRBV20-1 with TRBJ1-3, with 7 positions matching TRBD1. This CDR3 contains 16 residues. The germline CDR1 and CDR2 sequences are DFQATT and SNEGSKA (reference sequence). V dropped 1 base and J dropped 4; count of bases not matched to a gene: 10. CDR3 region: CSARASNRGSGNTIYF. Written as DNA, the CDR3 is TGCAGTGCTAGAGCGTCGAACAGGGGATCCGGAAACACCATATATTTT.

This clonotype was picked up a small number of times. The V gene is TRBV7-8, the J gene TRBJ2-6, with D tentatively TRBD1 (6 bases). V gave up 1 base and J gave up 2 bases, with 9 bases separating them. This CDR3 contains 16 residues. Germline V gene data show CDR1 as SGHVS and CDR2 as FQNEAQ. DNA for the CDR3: TGTGCCAGCAGCTTAGACAGGGTGCCTGGGGCCAACGTCCTGACTTTC. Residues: CASSLDRVPGANVLTF.

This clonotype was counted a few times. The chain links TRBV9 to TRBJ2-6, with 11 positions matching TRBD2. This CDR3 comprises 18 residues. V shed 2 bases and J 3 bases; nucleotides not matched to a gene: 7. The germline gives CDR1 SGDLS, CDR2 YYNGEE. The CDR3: CASSVGSGRAFGANVLTF. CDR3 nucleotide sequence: TGTGCCAGCAGCGTCGGTAGCGGGAGGGCCTTTGGGGCCAACGTCCTGACTTTC. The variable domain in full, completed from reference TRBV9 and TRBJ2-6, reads DSGVTQTPKHLITATGQRVTLRCSPRSGDLSVYWYQQSLDQGLQFLIQYYNGEERAKGNILERFSAQQFPDLHSELNLSSLELGDSALYFCASSVGSGRAFGANVLTFGAGSRLTVL.

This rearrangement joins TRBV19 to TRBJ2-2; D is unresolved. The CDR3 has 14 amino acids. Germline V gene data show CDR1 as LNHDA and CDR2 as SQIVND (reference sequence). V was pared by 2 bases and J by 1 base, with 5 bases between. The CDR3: CASSISENTGELFF. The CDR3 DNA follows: TGTGCCAGTAGTATATCAGAGAACACCGGGGAGCTGTTTTTT.

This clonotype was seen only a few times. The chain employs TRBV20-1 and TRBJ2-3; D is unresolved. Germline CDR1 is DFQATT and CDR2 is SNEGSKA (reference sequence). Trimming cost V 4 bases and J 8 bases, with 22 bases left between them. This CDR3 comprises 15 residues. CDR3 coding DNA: TGCAGTGCTATCCCTCTGGAGCCTGGGCAAGGTACGCAGTATTTT. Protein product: CSAIPLEPGQGTQYF.

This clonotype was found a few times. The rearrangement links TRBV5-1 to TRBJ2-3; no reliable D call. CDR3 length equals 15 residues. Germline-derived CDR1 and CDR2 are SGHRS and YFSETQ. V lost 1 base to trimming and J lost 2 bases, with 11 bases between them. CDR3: CASSLSGFDTDTQYF. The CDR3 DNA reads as TGCGCCAGCAGCTTGTCGGGCTTCGACACAGATACGCAGTATTTT.

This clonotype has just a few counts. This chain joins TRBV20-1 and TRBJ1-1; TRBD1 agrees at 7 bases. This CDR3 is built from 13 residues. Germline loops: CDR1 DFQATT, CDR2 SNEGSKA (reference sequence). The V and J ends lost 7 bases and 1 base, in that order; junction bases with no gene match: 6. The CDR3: CSVPTGSNTEAFF. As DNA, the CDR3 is TGCAGTGTCCCGACAGGGTCGAACACTGAAGCTTTCTTT.

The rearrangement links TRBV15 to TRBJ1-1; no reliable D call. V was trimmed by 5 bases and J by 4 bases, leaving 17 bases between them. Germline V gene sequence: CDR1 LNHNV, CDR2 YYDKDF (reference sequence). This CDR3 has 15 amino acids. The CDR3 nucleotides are TGTGCCACCAGCTGGGGAGGACTGGCGGGCACTGAAGCTTTCTTT. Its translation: CATSWGGLAGTEAFF.

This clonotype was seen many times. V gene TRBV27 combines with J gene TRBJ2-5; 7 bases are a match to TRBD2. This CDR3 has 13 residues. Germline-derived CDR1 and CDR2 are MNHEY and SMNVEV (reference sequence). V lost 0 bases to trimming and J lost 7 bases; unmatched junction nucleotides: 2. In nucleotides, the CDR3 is TGTGCCAGCAGTTTATCTTGGGAGGGGACCCAGTACTTC. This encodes CASSLSWEGTQYF.

In DNA form, the CDR3 reads TGCGCCAGCAGCTTCGGCGGGGGGGCTAAGAATGAGCAGTTCTTC. This encodes CASSFGGGAKNEQFF. J is TRBJ2-1 and V is TRBV5-1, with 9 bases lining up with TRBD2. The CDR3 covers 15 residues. Germline CDR1 SGHRS, CDR2 YFSETQ. The V gene end was trimmed by 2 bases and the J gene end by 7 bases; junction bases not matched to a gene: 7.